This T cell receptor beta chain originates from a study of identical twins. Unique molecular identifiers were present on the cDNA, which also gained a universal primer site by template switching. A single record per CDR3 protein comes from TCRdb applying MiXCR to the 5' RACE reads. The repertoire holds 1.5 million to 2 million distinct CDR3 sequences, around a third seen once, with less than 0.35% in the top ten. CDR3 length: 12 residues. The germline V gene has CDR1 SGHRS and CDR2 YFSETQ. A remark on this clonotype: No antigen is known for it. At one boundary the junction diverges from the germline segment, which might be a read error.

Study-wide findings and caveats: Models, which agreed with sharing between unrelated individuals, nonetheless underestimated the out-of-frame TCR alpha sharing seen in monozygotic twins.

Sequenced input: cord blood. The sequence was collected from a newborn girl in good health. The chain links TRBV5-1 to TRBJ2-3, with D possibly matching TRBD2 (5 bases). The CDR3 nucleotides read TGCGCCAGCGGTGCGGGCACAGATATGCAGTATTTT. Translated: CASGAGTDMQYF.